This T cell receptor beta chain was profiled in a study of cytomegalovirus exposure and HLA in healthy donors. At the level of the study: The Caucasian-associated ancestry cluster contained 81% of the approximately 430 genotyped donors.

General study findings and limits: As immune exposure information, only CMV serostatus was available. A link between a missense DCLRE1C variant and TCR beta V- and J-gene trimming emerged from a later analysis.

With 60 Vbeta and 13 Jbeta primers, the PCR was carried out. The repertoire was sequenced with immunoSEQ multiplex PCR; TCRdb's copy has only in-frame clones and lacks some. The sample has approximately 60,000 clones; 83% are singletons. Comment on this clone: Its antigen is currently unknown.

J lost 6 bases, V lost 5 bases, and 10 bases had no gene match. Germline V gene data show CDR1 as KGHSY and CDR2 as FQNENV. CDR3 length equals 15 residues. Sequences were obtained from PBMCs. This sequence originates from a man younger than 40 in good health and CMV-seronegative. This chain joins TRBV16 and TRBJ2-1; 7 bases agree with TRBD1. Here the CDR3 DNA reads TGTGCCAGCAGCTATACAGGGGCAGGGGGCAATGAGCAGTTCTTC. This sequence encodes CASSYTGAGGNEQFF. The full variable domain, with the rest looked up from reference TRBV16 and TRBJ2-1, is GEEVAQTPKHLVRGEGQKAKLYCAPIKGHSYVFWYQQVLKNEFKFLISFQNENVFDETGMPKERFSAKCLPNSPCSLEIQATKLEDSAVYFCASSYTGAGGNEQFFGPGTRLTVL.